The next 27 T cell receptor beta chains were all read from a single sample in a study of spatial heterogeneity in lung cancer. The time point denotes: sample taken at primary tumor resection. Whole RNA, isolated from tumor, nontumor lung or frozen PBMC, was sequenced without prior sorting. TCRdb used MiXCR to reprocess the 5' RACE reads, holding one entry per CDR3 protein. The profile covers about 38,000 distinct CDR3 sequences, with around 7.5% appearing a single time and under 30% taken by the ten largest. The sequencing used PBMCs, collected at surgery. These receptor sequences come from a male donor with early-stage non-small cell lung cancer.

This sequence joins TRBV6-5 and TRBJ1-2; 7 bases are shared with TRBD1. Looked up from germline, CDR1 is MNHEY and CDR2 is SVGAGI. The CDR3 contains 17 residues. Trimming took 6 bases from V and 8 from J; bases not matched to a gene: 21. In nucleotides, the CDR3 is TGTGCCAGCAGGGACGGACAGGCGGGGGCGTTGGGTAGGGGCTACACCTTC. This codes for CASRDGQAGALGRGYTF.

Many counts were recorded for this clonotype. The V and J genes are TRBV7-3 and TRBJ2-3, with TRBD1 as a possible D gene (6 bases). V was trimmed by 4 bases and J by 5 bases, leaving 13 bases between them. The CDR3 runs to 14 residues. Per germline, CDR1 SGHTA and CDR2 FQGTGA. As DNA, the CDR3 is TGTGCCAGCAGCTATCAGGGGTCCGGAGATACGCAGTATTTT. Residues: CASSYQGSGDTQYF.

In its sample, this clonotype was seen many times. The CDR3 sequence is CASSYVGTGSEAFF. DNA of the CDR3: TGTGCCAGCAGTTACGTAGGGACAGGTTCTGAAGCTTTCTTT. This chain connects TRBV6-5 to TRBJ1-1, with 8 bases matching TRBD1. The CDR3 totals 14 residues. Germline lookup yields CDR1 MNHEY and CDR2 SVGAGI. The J segment lost 6 bases and the V segment lost 2 bases, leaving 5 bases of the junction unmatched.

J is TRBJ2-5 and V is TRBV7-2; D is undetermined. This CDR3 is 13 amino acids long. Germline CDR1 reads SGHTA; CDR2 reads FQGNSA. Trimming took 6 bases from V and 5 from J, leaving 13 bases between them. CDR3 sequence (DNA): TGTGCCAGCAGGAGGTCCCGGCGGGAGACCCAGTACTTC. It encodes CASRRSRRETQYF. The full variable domain, rest sourced from reference TRBV7-2 and TRBJ2-5, is GAGVSQSPSNKVTEKGKDVELRCDPISGHTALYWYRQSLGQGLEFLIYFQGNSAPDKSGLPSDRFSAERTGGSVSTLTIQRTQQEDSAVYLCASRRSRRETQYFGPGTRLLVL.

Regarding this clonotype: Germline and junction disagree at one end, which may indicate a read error. V gene TRBV7-3 combines with J gene TRBJ1-5; 8 positions match TRBD1. The germline gives CDR1 SGHTA, CDR2 FQGTGA. CDR3 length: 13 residues. The CDR3 sequence: CATSRQGNQPQHF. The CDR3 coding sequence is TGTGCCACCAGCAGACAGGGGAATCAGCCCCAGCATTTT.

V and J are TRBV4-1 and TRBJ2-2; TRBD1 matches 9 bases. Germline loops: CDR1 MGHRA, CDR2 YSYEKL. J lost 4 bases, V lost 0 bases, and 9 bases had no gene match. The CDR3 covers 18 residues. CDR3: CASSQEPGTGLATGELFF. The CDR3, as DNA: TGCGCCAGCAGCCAAGAGCCCGGGACAGGGTTGGCCACCGGGGAGCTGTTTTTT.

This clonotype appeared a few times. J is TRBJ1-4 and V is TRBV25-1; D may be TRBD1 (6 bases). This CDR3 is built from 14 residues. Between the trimmed V and J ends, which lost 3 bases and 4 bases, there was a span of 9 bases. Per the germline V gene, CDR1 is MGHDK and CDR2 is SYGVNS. Written as DNA, the CDR3 is TGTGCCAGCAGTGAGCAGGGGATTAATGAAAAACTGTTTTTT. Its protein product is CASSEQGINEKLFF.

There are many counts of this clonotype. V and J are TRBV10-2 and TRBJ2-3, with 7 positions matching TRBD1. This CDR3 region has 15 residues. The V and J ends lost 3 bases and 1 base, in that order; junction bases with no gene match: 4. CDR1 WSHSY and CDR2 SAAADI come from the germline V gene. CDR3: CASSDRGQRTDTQYF. CDR3 bases: TGCGCCAGCAGTGATAGGGGACAGCGCACAGATACGCAGTATTTT.

This clonotype showed up many times. The rearrangement uses TRBV20-1 and TRBJ2-1; D is ambiguous. The V end lost 3 bases, the J end lost 7 bases, and 10 bases lay between the germline ends. In germline, CDR1 is DFQATT, CDR2 SNEGSKA (reference sequence). The CDR3 sequence is 12 residues long. The CDR3 DNA is TGCAGTGCTAGGGCCCTACAAAATGAGCAGTTCTTC. Its protein product is CSARALQNEQFF.

The sample holds many counts of this clonotype. This rearrangement joins TRBV6-5 to TRBJ2-7; 9 bases match TRBD1. The CDR3 runs to 15 residues. Germline CDR1 MNHEY, CDR2 SVGAGI. V dropped 2 bases and J dropped 3; count of bases not matched to a gene: 5. The CDR3 bases are TGTGCCAGCAGTTACGTACAGGGGGCAGGCTACGAGCAGTACTTC. Translation gives CASSYVQGAGYEQYF.

This chain joins TRBV27 and TRBJ2-2; no clear D. Germline V lookup: CDR1 MNHEY, CDR2 SMNVEV (reference sequence). This CDR3 contains 14 residues. V lost 10 bases and J lost 0, with 12 bases in between. CDR3 sequence (DNA): TGTGCCACCCTCTTGAGAGCGAACACCGGGGAGCTGTTTTTT. Translation: CATLLRANTGELFF.

In this sample, this clonotype turned up once. The J gene is TRBJ2-1, the V gene TRBV19, with no clear D. The CDR3 covers 13 residues. Trimming removed 1 base from V and 9 bases from J, with 10 bases in between. CDR1 LNHDA and CDR2 SQIVND come from the germline V gene (reference sequence). CDR3 in DNA: TGTGCCAGTAGTATAGGTGGAGCCCTTGAGCAGTTCTTC. It is translated as CASSIGGALEQFF.

This clonotype has more than one count but fewer than ten. The chain employs TRBV7-3 and TRBJ1-1; D ambiguous. Germline-derived CDR1 and CDR2 are SGHTA and FQGTGA. CDR3 length: 13 amino acids. V shed 5 bases and J shed 3 bases, with 10 bases lying between them. CDR3 in amino acids: CASSPNLYTEAFF. CDR3 coding DNA: TGTGCCAGCAGCCCAAACTTGTACACTGAAGCTTTCTTT.

At least ten counts were recorded for this clonotype. The J gene is TRBJ1-5, the V gene TRBV29-1; no clear D. Germline CDR1 SQVTM, CDR2 ANQGSEA. Trimming stripped 4 bases from V and 2 bases from J, with 6 bases between. The CDR3 consists of 12 residues. CDR3 DNA: TGCAGCGTTGGCATTGGCAATCAGCCCCAGCATTTT. It specifies CSVGIGNQPQHF.

A few counts support this clonotype. The rearrangement uses TRBV28 and TRBJ1-4; possibly TRBD1 for D (5 bases). Trimming took 6 bases from V and 8 from J, leaving 19 bases between them. The CDR3 has 15 amino acids. Germline V gives CDR1 MDHEN, CDR2 SYDVKM. The DNA of the CDR3 is TGTGCCAGCAGAGACTTCCGGGACCGAGAGGAAAAACTGTTTTTT. It is translated as CASRDFRDREEKLFF. The full variable domain, its missing parts supplied by reference TRBV28 and TRBJ1-4, is DVKVTQSSRYLVKRTGEKVFLECVQDMDHENMFWYRQDPGLGLRLIYFSYDVKMKEKGDIPEGYSVSREKKERFSLILESASTNQTSMYLCASRDFRDREEKLFFGSGTQLSVL.

Points on this clonotype: Being one base from a much bigger clone, this may be a read error. The J gene is TRBJ1-5, the V gene TRBV6-4; D possibly corresponds to TRBD1 (5 bases). CDR1 is MRHNA and CDR2 is SNTAGT in the germline V gene. The CDR3 runs 16 residues. In DNA, the CDR3 is TGTACCAGCAGTGACTCGACCGGCAGGGTGAATCAGCCCCAGCATTTT. It yields the protein CTSSDSTGRVNQPQHF.

This clonotype was detected ten times or more. The chain has TRBV6-5 and TRBJ2-5, with 9 bases lining up with TRBD1. The V gene's germline CDR1 is MNHEY and CDR2 SVGAGI. Unmatched junction bases numbered 4, after V lost 6 bases and J lost 5 bases. There are 13 residues in the CDR3. For the CDR3, the DNA is TGTGCCAGCAGACTGACAGGGGGGGAGACCCAGTACTTC. Amino acids: CASRLTGGETQYF.

This clonotype has just a few counts. The chain carries TRBV4-3 and TRBJ1-5; no clear D. Per the germline V gene, CDR1 is LGHNA and CDR2 is YSLEER. The CDR3 is made up of 15 amino acids. Trimming left V 0 bases short and J 0 bases short, with 6 bases between. The CDR3: CASSQDENSNQPQHF. In DNA form, the CDR3 reads TGCGCCAGCAGCCAAGATGAGAATAGCAATCAGCCCCAGCATTTT.

This clonotype was seen at least ten times. The chain has TRBV30 and TRBJ1-1; D is unclear. The V end lost 4 bases, the J end lost 1 base, and 16 bases lay between the germline ends. CDR3 length: 15 residues. The germline CDR1 and CDR2 sequences are GTSNPN and SVGIG (reference sequence). CDR3 amino acids: CAWNPPGRRNTEAFF. CDR3 sequence (DNA): TGTGCCTGGAACCCCCCGGGCAGGCGGAACACTGAAGCTTTCTTT.

This chain joins TRBV11-2 and TRBJ2-5; the D gene is possibly TRBD2 (5 bases). The V end lost 1 base, the J end lost 1 base, and 10 bases lay between the germline ends. CDR1 and CDR2 from the germline V gene are SGHAT and FQNNGV. This CDR3 region has 15 residues. The CDR3 DNA sequence: TGTGCCAGCAGCTTAGGTAGCGTCGGCCAAGAGACCCAGTACTTC. Translation: CASSLGSVGQETQYF. The full variable domain, its missing parts supplied by reference TRBV11-2 and TRBJ2-5, is EAGVAQSPRYKIIEKRQSVAFWCNPISGHATLYWYQQILGQGPKLLIQFQNNGVVDDSQLPKDRFSAERLKGVDSTLKIQPAKLEDSAVYLCASSLGSVGQETQYFGPGTRLLVL.

The gene calls are TRBV6-2 or TRBV6-3 and TRBJ2-5, with 10 bases aligning to TRBD2. Germline V gene data show CDR1 as MNHEY and CDR2 as SVGEGT. V lost 6 bases, J lost 4 bases, and 2 bases stayed unmatched. The CDR3 sequence is 13 residues long. This CDR3 reads CASRLAGTETQYF. CDR3 nucleotides: TGTGCCAGCAGACTAGCGGGAACAGAGACCCAGTACTTC.

With respect to this clonotype: A single base separates this from a much larger clone, so it may be a read error. The conserved phenylalanine or tryptophan is not found at the CDR3 terminus, so this likely reflects a read error. The chain recombines TRBV4-2 with TRBJ2-1; D is possibly TRBD1 (6 bases). This CDR3 region has 15 residues. V shed 1 base and J shed 5 bases, with 12 bases lying between them. CDR1 and CDR2 from the germline V gene are LGHNA and YNFKEQ. CDR3 nucleotides: TGTGCCAGCAGCCAAGGCAACAGGGCTGACAATGAGCAGTTCTCC. Protein: CASSQGNRADNEQFS.

This clonotype occurred many times. CDR3 bases: TGTGCCAGCAGTGACGGGGAGCTGTTTTTT. Amino acids: CASSDGELFF. The chain uses TRBV25-1 and TRBJ2-2; D call uncertain. Germline V lookup: CDR1 MGHDK, CDR2 SYGVNS. The CDR3 loop spans 10 amino acids. Trimming left V 3 bases short and J 7 bases short, with 0 bases between.

This rearrangement joins TRBV6-1 to TRBJ2-7; no clear D gene. CDR3 size: 10 residues. Deletions cut 8 bases from V and 3 bases from J, with 5 bases between. Germline V gene sequence: CDR1 MNHNS, CDR2 SASEGT. CDR3 sequence reads: CASGFYEQYF. CDR3 coding DNA: TGTGCCAGCGGCTTCTACGAGCAGTACTTC.

This clonotype was seen at least ten times. The chain is built from TRBV7-3 and TRBJ1-1; no definite D call. With 5 bases removed from V and 3 bases from J, the gap between germline ends came to 10 bases. CDR1 and CDR2 (germline): SGHTA, FQGTGA. The CDR3 consists of 13 residues. CDR3 sequence: CASSPQQDTEAFF. The CDR3 region has the DNA TGTGCCAGCAGCCCCCAGCAAGACACTGAAGCTTTCTTT.

The chain links TRBV30 to TRBJ1-1; a weak D match, TRBD1 (6 bases). V was trimmed by 5 bases and J by 0 bases, leaving 22 bases between them. The CDR3 covers 17 residues. Looked up from germline, CDR1 is GTSNPN and CDR2 is SVGIG (reference sequence). CDR3: CAWGSQGGYTMNTEAFF. The DNA for the CDR3 is TGTGCCTGGGGTTCACAGGGTGGCTACACGATGAACACTGAAGCTTTCTTT.

Ten or more counts support this clonotype. The chain couples TRBV20-1 to TRBJ2-5, with D uncertain. Germline CDR1 and CDR2: DFQATT and SNEGSKA (reference sequence). This CDR3 contains 12 residues. V lost 0 bases and J lost 7, with 9 bases in between. The CDR3 sequence: CSARDTSVTQYF. The CDR3 region has the DNA TGCAGTGCTAGAGATACTTCCGTGACCCAGTACTTC.